The 17 T cell receptor beta chains listed next were all sequenced from one sample in a study of blood T cell repertoires in COVID-19. Repertoires were generated with immunoSEQ multiplex PCR, while TCRdb's copy carries only in-frame clones and drops some. The repertoire includes under 150,000 clones, 79% of them detected once, and approximately 8% sits in the top ten. Input material: peripheral blood. The receptor source for this set is a man between 50 and 59 years old with active or convalescent COVID-19.

Points on this clone: The sample holds other DNA sequences that translate to the same CDR3. The chain joins TRBV19 to TRBJ2-7, with 8 bases matching TRBD1. Germline V gives CDR1 LNHDA, CDR2 SQIVND (reference sequence). With 8 bases clipped from V and 4 bases from J, the junction kept 1 base outside the gene matches. The CDR3 loop spans 11 amino acids. The CDR3 reads CASQGAYEQYF. CDR3 DNA: TGTGCCAGTCAGGGGGCGTACGAGCAGTACTTC. Supplemented by reference TRBV19 and TRBJ2-7, the full variable domain reads DGGITQSPKYLFRKEGQNVTLSCEQNLNHDAMYWYRQDPGQGLRLIYYSQIVNDFQKGDIAEGYSVSREKKESFPLTVTSAQKNPTAFYLCASQGAYEQYFGPGTRLTVT.

This clone was observed a handful of times. This sample includes further DNA sequences coding for the same CDR3. The chain has TRBV6-2 or TRBV6-3 and TRBJ2-1; 7 bases map to TRBD2. From germline, CDR1 is MNHEY and CDR2 SVGEGT. Losses at the gene ends were 4 bases for V and 4 bases for J; bases not matched to a gene: 4. This CDR3 region has 14 residues. The CDR3 bases are TGTGCCAGCAGTTCGGGACTAATATACAATGAGCAGTTCTTC. It is translated as CASSSGLIYNEQFF.

The chain carries TRBV7-3 and TRBJ1-1; D is uncertain. The germline gives CDR1 SGHTA, CDR2 FQGTGA. V was cut by 1 base and J by 1 base, with 13 bases left in between. There are 16 residues in the CDR3. Written as DNA, the CDR3 is TGTGCCAGCAGCTTAATAGCGGGCCTCGGGAACACTGAAGCTTTCTTT. This translates into CASSLIAGLGNTEAFF.

This chain joins TRBV28 and TRBJ1-1; D gene uncertain. V shed 8 bases and J shed 7 bases, with 11 bases lying between them. The CDR3 covers 11 residues. Per germline, CDR1 MDHEN and CDR2 SYDVKM. In nucleotides, the CDR3 is TGTGCCAGCCGTAGTCGACTTGAAGCTTTCTTT. Its protein is CASRSRLEAFF. The complete variable domain, with remaining parts taken from reference TRBV28 and TRBJ1-1, reads DVKVTQSSRYLVKRTGEKVFLECVQDMDHENMFWYRQDPGLGLRLIYFSYDVKMKEKGDIPEGYSVSREKKERFSLILESASTNQTSMYLCASRSRLEAFFGQGTRLTVV.

The CDR3, as DNA: TGCGCCAGCACCCCTGATTTTCGAGGCAATCAGCCCCAGCATTTT. Translated: CASTPDFRGNQPQHF. The chain uses TRBV10-2 and TRBJ1-5; D remains unclear. V lost 7 bases, J lost 2 bases, and 15 bases lay in between. The CDR3 is 15 amino acids. Germline V gene lookup returns CDR1 WSHSY and CDR2 SAAADI.

The chain employs TRBV7-9 and TRBJ1-1; 12 nucleotides match TRBD1. The CDR3 contains 17 residues. J lost 2 bases, V lost 3 bases, and 7 bases had no gene match. CDR1 and CDR2 (germline): SEHNR, FQNEAQ (reference sequence). The CDR3 sequence is CASSFRDRGPTNTEAFF. The CDR3 bases are TGTGCCAGCAGCTTCCGGGACAGGGGGCCTACTAACACTGAAGCTTTCTTT.

This chain joins TRBV6-6 and TRBJ1-4; D perhaps matches TRBD1 (6 bases). The germline V and J ends were trimmed by 3 bases and 8 bases, with 13 bases remaining between them. Germline V CDR1 and CDR2: MNHNY, SVGAGI (reference sequence). The CDR3 extends over 14 amino acids. CDR3 residues: CASSYGEGVEKLFF. The DNA of the CDR3 is TGTGCCAGCAGTTATGGAGAGGGGGTGGAAAAACTGTTTTTT.

This clone was counted between two and nine times. This sequence joins TRBV2 and TRBJ2-3; TRBD2 agrees at 9 bases. The length of the CDR3 is 17 residues. V was clipped by 3 bases and J by 4 bases; unmatched bases: 11. The V gene's germline CDR1 is SNHLY and CDR2 FYNNEI. CDR3 region: CASSDGTAGGPSDTQYF. The CDR3 coding sequence is TGTGCCAGCAGTGACGGTACGGCGGGAGGGCCCTCAGATACGCAGTATTTT. The entire variable domain, with the rest obtained from reference TRBV2 and TRBJ2-3, is as follows: EPEVTQTPSHQVTQMGQEVILRCVPISNHLYFYWYRQILGQKVEFLVSFYNNEISEKSEIFDDQFSVERPDGSNFTLKIRSTKLEDSAMYFCASSDGTAGGPSDTQYFGPGTRLTVL.

The chain combines TRBV5-1 with TRBJ2-1; 11 bases align to TRBD2. Germline assignment: CDR1 SGHRS and CDR2 YFSETQ. With 0 bases clipped from V and 8 bases from J, the junction kept 7 bases outside the gene matches. This CDR3 contains 16 residues. CDR3 bases: TGCGCCAGCAGCTTGGTACTAGCGGGAGAAGTCTATGAGCAGTTCTTC. Translating gives CASSLVLAGEVYEQFF.

The gene calls are TRBV5-6 and TRBJ1-2; the D is unclear. The CDR3 is made up of 15 amino acids. V was shortened by 4 bases and J by 5 bases, with 18 bases between the two germline ends. The germline CDR1 and CDR2 sequences are SGHDT and YYEEEE. CDR3 in DNA: TGTGCCAGCAGCCTCCCTTCACTCCCTTCGTATGGCTACACCTTC. This encodes CASSLPSLPSYGYTF.

The genes are TRBV30 and TRBJ2-3; TRBD2 is a possible D gene (7 bases). The CDR3 loop spans 14 amino acids. Germline lookup yields CDR1 GTSNPN and CDR2 SVGIG (reference sequence). Trimming stripped 4 bases from V and 9 bases from J, with 20 bases between. CDR3 residues: CAWTRGGFVGTQYF. The CDR3 DNA sequence: TGTGCCTGGACGAGGGGGGGATTTGTTGGCACGCAGTATTTT.

As concerns this clone: The same CDR3 also results from other DNA sequences found in this sample. CDR3 loop: CASSLTGSGNTIYF. For the CDR3, the DNA is TGTGCCAGCAGTTTGACAGGGTCTGGAAACACCATATATTTT. The genes are TRBV27 and TRBJ1-3; 7 bases match TRBD1. This CDR3 has 14 amino acids. Germline V CDR1 and CDR2: MNHEY, SMNVEV (reference sequence). V dropped 3 bases and J dropped 1; count of bases not matched to a gene: 0.

This clone was detected a few times. The gene calls are TRBV9 and TRBJ1-6, with 9 nucleotides matching TRBD1. The CDR3 consists of 14 residues. Trimming cost V 2 bases and J 10 bases; bases outside gene matches: 4. Germline V gene sequence: CDR1 SGDLS, CDR2 YYNGEE. Written as DNA, the CDR3 is TGTGCCAGCAGCGTGGGACAGGGCGGATCACCCCTCCACTTT. It specifies CASSVGQGGSPLHF.

The chain carries TRBV4-2 and TRBJ1-3, with a tentative D call TRBD1 (5 bases). In germline, CDR1 is LGHNA, CDR2 YNFKEQ. Trimming shortened V by 0 bases and J by 8 bases, and 8 bases separated the two germline ends. The CDR3 is 13 residues long. The CDR3: CASSQDTGHTIYF. In DNA, the CDR3 is TGTGCCAGCAGCCAAGATACAGGTCACACCATATATTTT.

This clone has just one count. Compared with germline, one end of the junction differs, possibly owing to a read error. Written as DNA, the CDR3 is TGTGCCAGCACTATAAATAGCGGGAGTGTTTCCGGGAAGCTGTTTTTT. Protein product: CASTINSGSVSGKLFF. The chain couples TRBV27 to TRBJ2-2, with 9 bases fitting TRBD2. Germline CDR1 reads MNHEY; CDR2 reads SMNVEV (reference sequence). The CDR3 length is 16 residues.

The chain couples TRBV4-1 to TRBJ2-2; 9 nucleotides line up with TRBD2. CDR1 is MGHRA, CDR2 YSYEKL, per germline. V was clipped by 1 base and J by 1 base; unmatched bases: 7. CDR3 size: 18 residues. The CDR3 reads CASSQGPAGGLNTGELFF. In DNA, the CDR3 is TGCGCCAGCAGCCAAGGCCCAGCGGGAGGATTGAACACCGGGGAGCTGTTTTTT.

J is TRBJ1-5 and V is TRBV14; a possible D gene is TRBD1 (5 bases). The CDR3 has 18 amino acids. V lost 0 bases and J lost 4, with 19 bases in between. The germline gives CDR1 SGHDN, CDR2 FVKESK. The CDR3 reads CASSQDRGQIIANQPQHF. The CDR3 DNA is TGTGCCAGCAGCCAAGATCGCGGACAAATTATAGCAAATCAGCCCCAGCATTTT.